A selection of T cell receptor beta chains follows, all from one sample in a study of T cell repertoires in aging, cancer and after chemotherapy. TCRdb independently ran MiXCR on the multiplex PCR reads; one entry per CDR3 protein. This sample has about 1,700 distinct CDR3 sequences, with 20% to 25% found just once. Sequencing was performed on blood. The receptors come from a human donor with a solid tumor. Both conserved end residues are part of each CDR3. The order of the fields is J gene, clone size, D gene, V gene, CDR3 protein, CDR3 DNA. A D gene is named only where the DNA matches it firmly. The size entry is marked missing in some rows and otherwise reads once, few, many or a size class.

TRBJ1-5 | medium-sized | TRBD1 | TRBV5-5 | CASSTQGDQPQHF | TGTGCCAGCAGCACCCAGGGGGATCAGCCCCAGCATTTT
TRBJ2-3 | NA | TRBD2 | TRBV15 | CATSPTSGRARVDTQYF | TGTGCCACCAGTCCGACTAGCGGGAGGGCCCGTGTAGATACGCAGTATTTT
TRBJ1-1 | medium-sized | NA | TRBV5-4 | CASSGPQDLSLAAFF | TGTGCCAGCAGCGGACCCCAAGACCTTTCCTTGGCGGCTTTCTTT
TRBJ1-1 | medium-sized | NA | TRBV12-3/TRBV12-4 | CASSLDTNTEAFF | TGTGCCAGCAGTTTAGACACTAACACTGAAGCTTTCTTT
TRBJ2-7 | large | TRBD1 | TRBV30 | CAWSRTGDEQYF | TGTGCCTGGTCCCGGACAGGGGACGAGCAGTACTTC
TRBJ1-2 | medium-sized | TRBD1 | TRBV13 | CASSLGGTGFYGYTF | TGTGCCAGCAGCTTGGGGGGGACAGGGTTTTATGGCTACACCTTC
TRBJ1-2 | medium-sized | NA | TRBV20-1 | CSARDFYRPIRGYTF | TGCAGTGCTAGAGATTTTTACCGGCCGATTCGGGGCTACACCTTC
TRBJ2-7 | medium-sized | TRBD2 | TRBV6-1 | CASSETATGGTEQYF | TGTGCCAGCAGTGAAACGGCAACGGGAGGTACCGAGCAGTACTTC
TRBJ2-5 | medium-sized | NA | TRBV20-1 | CSARQSPQETQYF | TGCAGTGCCCGACAGAGCCCCCAAGAGACCCAGTACTTC
TRBJ2-2 | NA | TRBD1 | TRBV19 | CASSPGQGVAGELFF | TGTGCCAGTAGTCCTGGACAGGGGGTGGCCGGGGAGCTGTTTTTT
TRBJ2-2 | NA | TRBD2 | TRBV27 | CASSLAGADTGELFF | TGTGCCAGCAGTCTAGCGGGAGCTGACACCGGGGAGCTGTTTTTT
TRBJ2-1 | medium-sized | TRBD2 | TRBV7-6 | CASSSVAGFTEQFF | TGTGCCAGCAGCTCAGTAGCGGGATTCACTGAGCAGTTCTTC
TRBJ2-2 | NA | NA | TRBV2 | CASWGRAATGELFF | TGTGCCAGCTGGGGACGTGCGGCGACCGGGGAGCTGTTTTTT
TRBJ2-3 | NA | NA | TRBV18 | CASSPKLRGTDTQYF | TGTGCCAGCTCACCGAAACTAAGGGGGACAGATACGCAGTATTTT
TRBJ2-2 | NA | TRBD2 | TRBV15 | CATSRDHSGRAPGELFF | TGTGCCACCAGCAGAGATCACAGCGGGAGGGCCCCCGGGGAGCTGTTTTTT
TRBJ2-7 | once | NA | TRBV12-3/TRBV12-4 | CASWGSREQYF | TGTGCCAGCTGGGGCAGTAGGGAGCAGTACTTC
TRBJ1-5 | few | NA | TRBV7-2 | CASSLEGYSNQPQHF | TGTGCCAGCAGCTTAGAAGGTTATAGCAATCAGCCCCAGCATTTT
TRBJ1-4 | medium-sized | TRBD1 | TRBV5-5 | CASSWDSDYNEKLFF | TGTGCCAGCAGCTGGGACAGCGATTATAATGAAAAACTGTTTTTT
TRBJ1-6 | medium-sized | NA | TRBV20-1 | CSATGANSPLHF | TGCAGTGCTACGGGGGCAAATTCACCCCTCCACTTT
TRBJ2-1 | NA | TRBD2 | TRBV7-9 | CASSLGTSGLNEQFF | TGTGCCAGCAGCTTGGGGACTAGCGGACTCAATGAGCAGTTCTTC
TRBJ1-6 | medium-sized | NA | TRBV30 | CAWTQGLANSPLHF | TGTGCCTGGACCCAGGGACTGGCCAATTCACCCCTCCACTTT
TRBJ2-5 | medium-sized | TRBD1 | TRBV6-1 | CASTPRDRGLGETQYF | TGTGCCAGCACCCCTCGGGACAGGGGACTAGGAGAGACCCAGTACTTC
TRBJ1-2 | medium-sized | NA | TRBV18 | CASSLYGTTTDYGYTF | TGTGCCAGCTCGCTATACGGGACCACCACGGACTATGGCTACACCTTC